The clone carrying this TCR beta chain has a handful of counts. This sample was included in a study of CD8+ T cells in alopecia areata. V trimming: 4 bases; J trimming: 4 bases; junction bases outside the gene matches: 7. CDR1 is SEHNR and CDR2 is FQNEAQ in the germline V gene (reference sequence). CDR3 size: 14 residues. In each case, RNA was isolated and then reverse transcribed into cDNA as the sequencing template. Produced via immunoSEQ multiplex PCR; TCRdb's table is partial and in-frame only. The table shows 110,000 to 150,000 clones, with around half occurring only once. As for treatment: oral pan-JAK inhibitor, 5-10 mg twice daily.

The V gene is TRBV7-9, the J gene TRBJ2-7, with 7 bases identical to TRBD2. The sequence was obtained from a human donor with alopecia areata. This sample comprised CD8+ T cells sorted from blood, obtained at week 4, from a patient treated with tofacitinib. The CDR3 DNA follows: TGTGCCAGCAGCTACCCTCGGGAGGATTACGAGCAGTACTTC. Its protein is CASSYPREDYEQYF.